One sample yielded the 24 T cell receptor beta chains listed below, sequenced in a study of blood T cells in healthy people across ages. Primed by a sample-barcoded 5' primer and a J-beta primer mix, a second PCR proceeded for 7 to 11 cycles. TCRdb re-called the 5' RACE reads through MiXCR, storing one row per CDR3 protein. This sample yields around 870,000 distinct CDR3 sequences, of which less than 35% are seen a single time; 15% to 20% belongs to the top ten. What was sequenced was blood. These TCRs come from a woman of 80 years or more in good health.

There are many counts of this clonotype. V is TRBV5-1 and J is TRBJ2-3; TRBD1 aligns across 11 bases. Germline V lookup: CDR1 SGHRS, CDR2 YFSETQ. This CDR3 comprises 15 residues. J lost 5 bases, V lost 0 bases, and 2 bases had no gene match. CDR3 coding DNA: TGCGCCAGCAGCTTGGAGGGGACAGGGGGAGATACGCAGTATTTT. Translation gives CASSLEGTGGDTQYF.

About this clonotype itself: Just one base apart from a much larger clone, this may be a read error. The chain is built from TRBV6-1 and TRBJ2-5; 9 bases agree with TRBD1. The CDR3 loop spans 20 amino acids. The germline gives CDR1 MNHNS, CDR2 SASEGT. DNA for the CDR3: TGTGCCTGCAGTCCACAGGGGGCGCAAAGAGGGTGGAGCGGCATGGAGACCCAGTACTTC. It encodes CACSPQGAQRGWSGMETQYF.

The table lists this clonotype with many counts. The V and J genes are TRBV20-1 and TRBJ2-1; 9 positions match TRBD2. With 6 bases clipped from V and 4 bases from J, the junction kept 13 bases outside the gene matches. The length of the CDR3 is 16 residues. Germline loops: CDR1 DFQATT, CDR2 SNEGSKA (reference sequence). The CDR3 here is CSADPRGRGGYNEQFF. CDR3 nucleotide sequence: TGCAGTGCGGACCCTCGAGGGCGGGGGGGTTACAATGAGCAGTTCTTC.

This clonotype was seen ten or more times. V usage is TRBV5-1 and J usage is TRBJ2-1; D is unresolved. Germline CDR1 is SGHRS and CDR2 is YFSETQ. V shed 0 bases and J shed 8 bases, with 9 bases lying between them. The CDR3 sequence is 13 residues long. The CDR3 loop is CASSLVVGDEQFF. In DNA, the CDR3 is TGCGCCAGCAGCTTGGTGGTGGGCGATGAGCAGTTCTTC.

The chain has TRBV6-2 or TRBV6-3 and TRBJ2-1, with 7 bases that match TRBD1. This CDR3 region has 15 residues. With V trimmed by 5 bases and J by 8 bases, 12 bases remained unmatched. From germline, CDR1 is MNHEY and CDR2 SVGEGT. The CDR3 sequence is CASSRGDSGKDEQFF. The CDR3 region has the DNA TGTGCCAGCAGTCGAGGGGACAGCGGAAAAGATGAGCAGTTCTTC.

This clonotype was picked up a small number of times. This sequence joins TRBV7-2 and TRBJ2-3, with unresolved D. Germline V lookup: CDR1 SGHTA, CDR2 FQGNSA. CDR3 size: 12 residues. The V end was cut by 6 bases, the J end by 10 bases, with 14 bases between. In nucleotides, the CDR3 is TGTGCCAGCAGACTCATCGGGCAAGCGCAGTATTTT. It encodes CASRLIGQAQYF.

There are a few counts of this clonotype. This chain joins TRBV4-1 and TRBJ1-1, with unresolved D. V was pared by 4 bases and J by 0 bases, with 12 bases between. The length of the CDR3 is 15 residues. Germline V gene sequence: CDR1 MGHRA, CDR2 YSYEKL. The CDR3 spells CASSLPSGVNTEAFF. CDR3 nucleotide sequence: TGCGCCAGCAGCCTCCCCTCCGGGGTGAACACTGAAGCTTTCTTT.

This chain connects TRBV14 to TRBJ2-3; 8 nucleotides agree with TRBD2. CDR3 length: 16 amino acids. V was clipped by 0 bases and J by 2 bases; unmatched bases: 4. The germline V gene has CDR1 SGHDN and CDR2 FVKESK. CDR3 loop: CASSQEAGAPTDTQYF. CDR3 nucleotides: TGTGCCAGCAGCCAAGAAGCGGGGGCCCCCACAGATACGCAGTATTTT.

Details on this clonotype: A read error is possible here, since a much larger clone lies one base away. The chain couples TRBV14 to TRBJ2-1, with D possibly matching TRBD1 (5 bases). The CDR3 sequence is 15 residues long. CDR1 and CDR2 (germline): SGHDN, FVKESK. The CDR3 is CASSQSGLSYDEQFF. The CDR3 DNA reads as TGTGCCAGCAGCCAGTCAGGGCTATCCTACGATGAGCAGTTCTTC.

In this sample, this clonotype turned up many times. This sequence joins TRBV24-1 and TRBJ2-1, with 13 bases that match TRBD2. V was pared by 8 bases and J by 6 bases, with 6 bases of the junction left unmatched. Germline CDR1 and CDR2: KGHDR and SFDVKD. This CDR3 contains 15 residues. The CDR3 DNA is TGTGCCACCATGAGGACTAGCGGGGGACTCAATGAGCAGTTCTTC. It encodes CATMRTSGGLNEQFF.

This clonotype was counted at least ten times. The chain is built from TRBV7-2 and TRBJ2-3, with 9 nucleotides matching TRBD2. This CDR3 region has 18 residues. The V and J ends lost 4 bases and 0 bases, in that order; junction bases with no gene match: 11. CDR1 and CDR2 from the germline V gene are SGHTA and FQGNSA. CDR3 bases: TGTGCCAGCAGCTCCAGGGTGTGGACTAGCGATAGCACAGATACGCAGTATTTT. It specifies CASSSRVWTSDSTDTQYF.

The chain recombines TRBV7-9 with TRBJ1-1, with TRBD1 as a possible D gene (5 bases). V lost 5 bases to trimming and J lost 4 bases, with 20 bases between them. Germline values: CDR1 SEHNR, CDR2 FQNEAQ (reference sequence). This CDR3 spans 16 amino acids. CDR3 region: CASSVHLRGFRTEAFF. The CDR3 region has the DNA TGTGCCAGCAGCGTCCATCTGAGGGGATTTCGCACTGAAGCTTTCTTT.

The rearrangement uses TRBV25-1 and TRBJ2-7, with D perhaps matching TRBD2 (5 bases). The germline gives CDR1 MGHDK, CDR2 SYGVNS. Between the trimmed V and J ends, which lost 0 bases and 1 base, there was a span of 16 bases. The CDR3 consists of 17 residues. The CDR3 sequence is CASSEYIPGSGSYEQYF. For the CDR3, the DNA is TGTGCCAGCAGTGAATATATTCCGGGCTCGGGGTCCTACGAGCAGTACTTC.

V and J are TRBV20-1 and TRBJ1-1; maybe TRBD1 (5 bases). From germline, CDR1 is DFQATT and CDR2 SNEGSKA (reference sequence). This CDR3 is built from 16 residues. V shed 3 bases and J shed 1 base, with 18 bases lying between them. The CDR3 DNA sequence: TGCAGTGCTAGTACTCTAGTAGGGAGGGGGAACACTGAAGCTTTCTTT. Protein product: CSASTLVGRGNTEAFF.

The chain recombines TRBV5-5 with TRBJ1-1; 8 positions agree with TRBD1. From germline, CDR1 is SGHKS and CDR2 YYEKEE (reference sequence). The CDR3 totals 15 residues. After removal of 2 bases from V and 4 bases from J, the junction contained 7 bases not matched to a gene. The CDR3 here is CASSLTGGTITEAFF. DNA of the CDR3: TGTGCCAGCAGCTTAACAGGGGGGACGATCACTGAAGCTTTCTTT.

This clonotype was observed once. This may stem from a read error, because a much larger clone lies one nucleotide away. The chain recombines TRBV3-1 with TRBJ2-3, with TRBD1 identical over 9 bases. The CDR3 sequence is 16 residues long. Germline values: CDR1 LGHDT, CDR2 YNNKEL (reference sequence). The CDR3 region is CASSQQRTGVTGTQYF. For the CDR3, the DNA is TGTGCCAGCAGCCAGCAGAGGACAGGGGTCACAGGTACGCAGTATTTT.

This clonotype occurred many times. The chain carries TRBV12-3 or TRBV12-4 and TRBJ2-1, with D possibly called TRBD1 or TRBD2 (7 bases each). V was clipped by 8 bases and J by 2 bases, with 16 bases between them. The CDR3 covers 15 residues. CDR3 DNA sequence: TGTGCCAGCTGGCAGGGGGGGAAAACCTACAATGAGCAGTTCTTC. Translating it yields CASWQGGKTYNEQFF.

In this sample, this clonotype turned up many times. This chain uses TRBV9 with TRBJ2-1; D unclear. CDR1 and CDR2 (germline): SGDLS, YYNGEE. The CDR3 runs to 14 residues. V was pared by 0 bases and J by 4 bases, with 8 bases between. CDR3 DNA sequence: TGTGCCAGCAGCGTAGGTATACAGTACAATGAGCAGTTCTTC. Residues: CASSVGIQYNEQFF.

This clonotype has ten or more counts. The V gene is TRBV29-1, the J gene TRBJ2-1; 12 positions agree with TRBD2. From germline, CDR1 is SQVTM and CDR2 ANQGSEA. Unmatched junction bases numbered 8, after V lost 7 bases and J lost 7 bases. CDR3 length equals 14 residues. The CDR3 sequence is CSGHTGLAGNEQFF. The CDR3 DNA follows: TGCAGCGGTCACACCGGACTAGCGGGGAATGAGCAGTTCTTC.

This clonotype was counted many times. This chain joins TRBV20-1 and TRBJ2-7, with 8 nucleotides matching TRBD2. CDR3 length: 14 amino acids. CDR1 and CDR2 (germline): DFQATT, SNEGSKA (reference sequence). The V segment lost 5 bases and the J segment 3 bases; nucleotides outside the gene matches: 9. The CDR3 region has the DNA TGCAGTGCTCGCGTCGGGACTAGAGGCTACGAGCAGTACTTC. Residues: CSARVGTRGYEQYF.

This clonotype showed up many times. This chain uses TRBV30 with TRBJ2-3, with unresolved D. CDR1 is GTSNPN and CDR2 is SVGIG in the germline V gene (reference sequence). This CDR3 is built from 12 residues. V lost 3 bases, J lost 0 bases, and 4 bases lay in between. Here the CDR3 DNA reads TGTGCCTGGAGGCAGAGCACAGATACGCAGTATTTT. Its protein is CAWRQSTDTQYF.

This clonotype was counted at least ten times. This rearrangement joins TRBV6-5 to TRBJ2-6, with unresolved D. The CDR3 is 14 amino acids. The V gene's germline CDR1 is MNHEY and CDR2 SVGAGI. V was shortened by 9 bases and J by 0 bases, with 9 bases between the two germline ends. The CDR3 sequence is CASHLGSGANVLTF. For the CDR3, the DNA is TGTGCCAGTCACCTAGGCTCTGGGGCCAACGTCCTGACTTTC.

The gene calls are TRBV19 and TRBJ2-7; the D gene is possibly TRBD2 (5 bases). From germline, CDR1 is LNHDA and CDR2 SQIVND (reference sequence). Trimming cost V 4 bases and J 5 bases, with 12 bases left between them. The CDR3 runs 13 residues. This CDR3 reads CASSTTDGNEQYF. In DNA form, the CDR3 reads TGTGCCAGTAGTACCACGGACGGGAACGAGCAGTACTTC. Variable domain in full (rest from reference TRBV19 and TRBJ2-7): DGGITQSPKYLFRKEGQNVTLSCEQNLNHDAMYWYRQDPGQGLRLIYYSQIVNDFQKGDIAEGYSVSREKKESFPLTVTSAQKNPTAFYLCASSTTDGNEQYFGPGTRLTVT.

The gene calls are TRBV20-1 and TRBJ2-7, with no clear D. V was pared by 5 bases and J by 5 bases, with 7 bases between. The CDR3 runs to 10 residues. CDR1 DFQATT and CDR2 SNEGSKA come from the germline V gene (reference sequence). The CDR3 here is CSALGHEQYF. The CDR3 coding sequence is TGCAGTGCTCTAGGGCACGAGCAGTACTTC.